These 14 T cell receptor beta chains came from one sample sequenced in a study of OX40 agonist ivuxolimab in advanced cancers. The table came from immunoSEQ multiplex PCR; TCRdb's copy has only in-frame clones and leaves some out. This table holds more than 50,000 clones, approximately 89% found once. The sequencing here drew on CD4+ or CD8+ T cells sorted from blood, taken in a trial of the OX40 agonist ivuxolimab. The receptors originated from an adult with an advanced solid tumor such as melanoma, head and neck, liver or kidney cancer.

The chain has TRBV27 and TRBJ2-7, with 10 bases that match TRBD1. Germline CDR1 is MNHEY and CDR2 is SMNVEV (reference sequence). V dropped 6 bases and J dropped 4; count of bases not matched to a gene: 6. The CDR3 totals 14 residues. The CDR3 nucleotides are TGTGCCAGCAGCCCCCGGGACAGGGGTTACGAGCAGTACTTC. It yields the protein CASSPRDRGYEQYF.

The chain links TRBV7-9 to TRBJ2-5; D ambiguous. The CDR3 is 14 residues long. Germline values: CDR1 SEHNR, CDR2 FQNEAQ (reference sequence). V lost 5 bases, J lost 3 bases, and 13 bases lay in between. CDR3 DNA: TGTGCCAGCAGCAGAGGTGGTCTCAAAGAGACCCAGTACTTC. Amino acid sequence: CASSRGGLKETQYF.

This chain connects TRBV27 to TRBJ1-2, with TRBD1 matching 7 bases. Losses at the gene ends were 5 bases for V and 4 bases for J; bases not matched to a gene: 7. From germline, CDR1 is MNHEY and CDR2 SMNVEV (reference sequence). The CDR3 extends over 14 amino acids. This chain's CDR3 is CASSPRGSGYGYTF. CDR3 in DNA: TGTGCCAGCAGTCCCAGGGGGAGCGGCTATGGCTACACCTTC.

The genes are TRBV14 and TRBJ2-1, with D perhaps being TRBD1 or TRBD2 (6 bases each). CDR3 size: 14 residues. The germline V and J ends were trimmed by 1 base and 7 bases, with 11 bases remaining between them. Germline-derived CDR1 and CDR2 are SGHDN and FVKESK. The CDR3 sequence is CASSQGPGANEQFF. In DNA, the CDR3 is TGTGCCAGCAGCCAAGGGCCGGGGGCGAATGAGCAGTTCTTC.

The chain has TRBV29-1 and TRBJ1-2; 9 bases align to TRBD1. The ends lost 7 bases at V and 8 bases at J; junction bases unmatched: 17. The germline CDR1 and CDR2 sequences are SQVTM and ANQGSEA. The CDR3 spans 15 residues. CDR3 sequence: CSAFARTGVVYGYTF. The CDR3 nucleotides read TGCAGCGCTTTCGCGAGGACAGGGGTCGTCTACGGCTACACCTTC.

The CDR3 nucleotides read TGTGCCAGCAGCGTAGAAGGGACAGCCAACAATGAGCAGTTCTTC. As protein: CASSVEGTANNEQFF. This chain uses TRBV9 with TRBJ2-1; the match to TRBD1 covers 7 bases. Germline V gene sequence: CDR1 SGDLS, CDR2 YYNGEE. CDR3 size: 15 residues. V lost 0 bases and J lost 5; bases outside the gene matches: 5.

The chain joins TRBV6-1 to TRBJ1-2; tentative D call: TRBD1 (6 bases). Germline V CDR1 and CDR2: MNHNS, SASEGT. The ends were cut back, 2 bases at V and 5 bases at J, with 15 bases in the middle. The CDR3 sequence is 15 residues long. CDR3: CASSEPTTGEYGYTF. The CDR3 nucleotides read TGTGCCAGCAGTGAACCCACGACAGGAGAGTATGGCTACACCTTC.

The chain couples TRBV27 to TRBJ1-5; D is ambiguous. The CDR3 extends over 14 amino acids. Trimming removed 0 bases from V and 5 bases from J, with 8 bases in between. Germline CDR1 reads MNHEY; CDR2 reads SMNVEV (reference sequence). This CDR3 reads CASSLSPQYQPQHF. DNA for the CDR3: TGTGCCAGCAGTTTATCCCCACAGTATCAGCCCCAGCATTTT.

The rearrangement links TRBV19 to TRBJ1-4, with a possible D match to TRBD1 (5 bases). V lost 3 bases, J lost 4 bases, and 9 bases lay in between. The CDR3 contains 14 residues. CDR1 and CDR2 (germline): LNHDA, SQIVND (reference sequence). CDR3 bases: TGTGCCAGTAGTATCGACAGTCTTAATGAAAAACTGTTTTTT. Translation: CASSIDSLNEKLFF.

This clone showed up just once. The chain is built from TRBV2 and TRBJ2-7; TRBD1 matches 7 bases. V lost 7 bases to trimming and J lost 2 bases; unmatched junction nucleotides: 5. The CDR3 spans 13 residues. The germline gives CDR1 SNHLY, CDR2 FYNNEI. The CDR3 loop is CASTHRGTYEQYF. CDR3 in DNA: TGTGCCAGCACCCACAGGGGTACCTACGAGCAGTACTTC.

The chain carries TRBV29-1 and TRBJ2-7; possibly TRBD1 or TRBD2 for D (5 bases each). There are 15 residues in the CDR3. Germline V gene data show CDR1 as SQVTM and CDR2 as ANQGSEA. V dropped 0 bases and J dropped 4 bases, with 16 bases sitting between them. CDR3 nucleotide sequence: TGCAGCGTTGAAGATTGGACCGGGACGGGTTACGAGCAGTACTTC. This codes for CSVEDWTGTGYEQYF.

The genes are TRBV27 and TRBJ2-7, with 7 nucleotides matching TRBD2. CDR1 MNHEY and CDR2 SMNVEV come from the germline V gene (reference sequence). Trimming took 5 bases from V and 3 from J; bases not matched to a gene: 4. CDR3 size: 13 residues. This chain's CDR3 is CASSSGTDYEQYF. DNA for the CDR3: TGTGCCAGCAGTAGCGGGACTGACTACGAGCAGTACTTC.

The V call is TRBV7-6, the J call TRBJ2-1, with a possible D match to TRBD1 (5 bases). Trimming took 7 bases from V and 0 from J, leaving 16 bases between them. Germline CDR1 is SGHVS and CDR2 is FNYEAQ. This CDR3 contains 16 residues. The CDR3 nucleotides read TGTGCCAGCAAAGATAGTGGGGCGAGCTCCTACAATGAGCAGTTCTTC. Its protein product is CASKDSGASSYNEQFF. The full variable domain, rest sourced from reference TRBV7-6 and TRBJ2-1, is GAGVSQSPRYKVTKRGQDVALRCDPISGHVSLYWYRQALGQGPEFLTYFNYEAQQDKSGLPNDRFSAERPEGSISTLTIQRTEQRDSAMYRCASKDSGASSYNEQFFGPGTRLTVL.

The V and J genes are TRBV4-1 and TRBJ2-3; no firm D call. Trimming cost V 0 bases and J 0 bases, with 4 bases left between them. This CDR3 has 14 residues. Germline V CDR1 and CDR2: MGHRA, YSYEKL. CDR3 sequence reads: CASSQDPSTDTQYF. Written as DNA, the CDR3 is TGCGCCAGCAGCCAAGATCCTAGCACAGATACGCAGTATTTT.